This TCR beta chain was obtained from a study of beta chain features in type 1 diabetes. At the level of the study: Sorted cells examined across all samples numbered 107,917,701.

Trimming left V 3 bases short and J 0 bases short, with 7 bases between. Germline V gene data show CDR1 as SGHDT and CDR2 as YYEEEE. This CDR3 spans 13 amino acids. The study's findings and limits: TCRB CDR3s from Type 1 diabetes patients were moderately but significantly shorter in all four CD4+ subsets.

Remarks on this clone: The antigen remains undetermined.

The authors reverse transcribed all of the isolated RNA, so sequencing captured expressed TCRB transcripts. Profiling relied on immunoSEQ multiplex PCR, and the TCRdb table lists in-frame clones only, not all of them. The data contain about 170,000 clones, approximately 8.1% of them singletons. The chain links TRBV5-6 to TRBJ2-7, with a possible D match to TRBD2 (5 bases). The sequence was obtained from a man between 18 and 29 years old with type 1 diabetes. Material for sequencing was central memory CD4+ T cells from blood. CDR3 DNA: TGTGCCAGCAGCTCGGACTTCTCCTACGAGCAGTACTTC. Its translation: CASSSDFSYEQYF.